This T cell receptor beta chain was retrieved from a study of T cells in Graves' hyperthyroidism and ophthalmopathy. Thyroid ultrasound, orbital computed tomography, clinical symptoms, and serum thyroxine and TRAb underpinned diagnoses. RNA transcripts provided the source from which TCR beta CDR3 regions were amplified. The HTBI primer set served for first-round RT-PCR of the TCR CDR3. TCRdb reprocessed the multiplex PCR reads via MiXCR and lists one record per CDR3 protein. Of approximately 600,000 distinct CDR3 sequences listed, approximately 15% are singletons. This clonotype has a count of ten or more. The germline V and J ends were trimmed by 2 bases and 2 bases, with 19 bases remaining between them. Per germline, CDR1 MDHEN and CDR2 SYDVKM. The CDR3 covers 18 residues.

The sequence was obtained from a woman between 18 and 30 years old with Graves' ophthalmopathy. The sequenced sample was blood. The chain carries TRBV28 and TRBJ1-5, with D tentatively TRBD1 (5 bases). The CDR3 DNA is TGTGCCAGCAGTTTAGAACTTTTAGGGGCCTCTGGCAATCAGCCCCAGCATTTT. Translation: CASSLELLGASGNQPQHF. Supplemented by reference TRBV28 and TRBJ1-5, the full variable domain reads DVKVTQSSRYLVKRTGEKVFLECVQDMDHENMFWYRQDPGLGLRLIYFSYDVKMKEKGDIPEGYSVSREKKERFSLILESASTNQTSMYLCASSLELLGASGNQPQHFGDGTRLSIL.